Each of the 4 T cell receptor beta chains below was sequenced from the same sample in a study of esophageal squamous cell carcinoma under preoperative chemotherapy. Using its own MiXCR run on the PCR reads, TCRdb lists one record per CDR3 protein. The table records some 16,000 distinct CDR3 sequences, approximately 57% of them present only once. The sample's time point: before preoperative PTX-NDP chemotherapy. Sampling took place from a patient given preoperative chemotherapy. Receptors originate from a human donor with esophageal squamous cell carcinoma. The donor label of this sample is uncertain.

This clonotype occurred once. Compared with germline, one end of the junction differs, possibly owing to a read error. The chain combines TRBV6-1 with TRBJ2-2, with TRBD2 as a possible D gene (6 bases). CDR1 is MNHNS and CDR2 is SASEGT in the germline V gene. The CDR3 is 16 amino acids. The CDR3 loop reads CASSDLGLANYGELFF. CDR3 bases: TGTGCCAGCAGTGACCTGGGCCTAGCGAACTACGGGGAGCTGTTTTTC.

This clonotype was seen at least ten times. This chain connects TRBV6-1 to TRBJ1-2; TRBD1 might be the D (6 bases). Trimming took off 10 bases at V and 1 base at J, with 13 bases between the two ends. Germline V gene sequence: CDR1 MNHNS, CDR2 SASEGT. The CDR3 runs to 13 residues. Written as DNA, the CDR3 is TGTGCCACCCAAAGGACAGTTAACTATGGCTACACCTTC. Its translation is CATQRTVNYGYTF.

The V gene is TRBV6-1, the J gene TRBJ1-2; no clear D gene. Trimming took 6 bases from V and 8 from J, leaving 19 bases between them. This CDR3 contains 14 residues. CDR1 and CDR2 (germline): MNHNS, SASEGT. The CDR3 DNA reads TGTGCCAGCAGGCCCAACGACCCCCCCACCGGCTACACCTTC. Translated, it gives CASRPNDPPTGYTF.

This chain uses TRBV6-1 with TRBJ2-7; D gene ambiguous. Germline V CDR1 and CDR2: MNHNS, SASEGT. There are 11 residues in the CDR3. The V end lost 3 bases, the J end lost 6 bases, and 6 bases lay between the germline ends. The DNA of the CDR3 is TGTGCCAGCAGTGAGCGGCGCGAGCAGTACTTC. As protein: CASSERREQYF.